The 16 T cell receptor beta chains below all came from one sample that was sequenced in a study of OX40 agonist ivuxolimab in advanced cancers. Some clones are missing from TCRdb's copy, which holds only in-frame ones; the method was immunoSEQ multiplex PCR. The table records 60,000 or so clones, about 83% of them present only once. The sequences come from CD4+ or CD8+ T cells sorted from blood, collected in a trial of the OX40 agonist ivuxolimab. Receptors were obtained from an adult with an advanced solid tumor such as melanoma, head and neck, liver or kidney cancer.

The rearrangement joins TRBV10-3 to TRBJ2-1, with 8 positions matching TRBD1. After removal of 2 bases from V and 5 bases from J, the junction contained 5 bases not matched to a gene. This CDR3 is built from 15 residues. Germline CDR1 is ENHRY and CDR2 is SYGVKD. The CDR3, as DNA: TGTGCCATCAGTGAGCCCGGACAGGGCAACAATGAGCAGTTCTTC. Amino acid sequence: CAISEPGQGNNEQFF.

The chain combines TRBV7-7 with TRBJ2-2; the D is unclear. Germline CDR1 SSHAT, CDR2 FNYEAQ (reference sequence). The CDR3 runs to 14 residues. Trimming cost V 7 bases and J 1 base, with 10 bases left between them. CDR3 DNA sequence: TGTGCCAGCACCCCCAGGTTGAACACCGGGGAGCTGTTTTTT. Translating gives CASTPRLNTGELFF.

This clone came up once. The chain links TRBV30 to TRBJ1-1; D gene uncertain. The CDR3 length is 17 residues. Trimming left V 0 bases short and J 3 bases short, with 20 bases between. Germline V gene lookup returns CDR1 GTSNPN and CDR2 SVGIG (reference sequence). CDR3 protein: CAWSVLGTWQPDTEAFF. CDR3 coding DNA: TGTGCCTGGAGTGTTTTGGGCACGTGGCAGCCTGACACTGAAGCTTTCTTT.

The chain recombines TRBV7-9 with TRBJ1-2, with no clear D. The CDR3 runs 16 residues. Trimming removed 5 bases at V and 4 bases at J, with 20 bases between. Germline values: CDR1 SEHNR, CDR2 FQNEAQ (reference sequence). The CDR3 spells CASSQSLEEESYGYTF. The CDR3 DNA is TGTGCCAGCAGCCAGTCGTTGGAGGAAGAGAGCTATGGCTACACCTTC.

CDR3 region: CASSFWTSGRLGEQFF. CDR3 DNA: TGTGCCAGCAGTTTTTGGACTAGCGGGAGATTAGGTGAGCAGTTCTTC. The genes are TRBV27 and TRBJ2-1, with TRBD2 matching over 13 bases. V was clipped by 3 bases and J by 9 bases; unmatched bases: 8. The CDR3 has 16 amino acids. Germline V CDR1 and CDR2: MNHEY, SMNVEV (reference sequence).

This clone has just one count. The CDR3 region is CASTALTGQGYEQYF. The CDR3 DNA follows: TGTGCCAGCACCGCCTTGACAGGGCAAGGGTACGAGCAGTACTTC. The chain joins TRBV7-9 to TRBJ2-7; 7 nucleotides agree with TRBD1. The CDR3 runs 15 residues. J was trimmed by 4 bases and V by 7 bases; bases with no gene match: 13. The germline CDR1 and CDR2 sequences are SEHNR and FQNEAQ (reference sequence). Together with reference TRBV7-9 and TRBJ2-7, the CDR3 gives the full variable domain: DTGVSQNPRHKITKRGQNVTFRCDPISEHNRLYWYRQTLGQGPEFLTYFQNEAQLEKSRLLSDRFSAERPKGSFSTLEIQRTEQGDSAMYLCASTALTGQGYEQYFGPGTRLTVT.

This clone has more than one count but fewer than ten. The genes are TRBV29-1 and TRBJ2-7; D is unresolved. This CDR3 is 12 amino acids long. Per the germline V gene, CDR1 is SQVTM and CDR2 is ANQGSEA. V lost 4 bases, J lost 0 bases, and 7 bases lay in between. This CDR3 reads CSVVVPSYEQYF. The CDR3 DNA follows: TGCAGCGTTGTGGTCCCCTCCTACGAGCAGTACTTC.

The V and J genes are TRBV29-1 and TRBJ1-5; 11 bases map to TRBD1. The ends lost 6 bases at V and 2 bases at J; junction bases unmatched: 3. From germline, CDR1 is SQVTM and CDR2 ANQGSEA. This CDR3 is 14 amino acids long. This CDR3 is CSVGQGVGNQPQHF. The DNA for the CDR3 is TGCAGCGTGGGACAGGGGGTCGGCAATCAGCCCCAGCATTTT.

This chain links TRBV28 with TRBJ2-7, with 7 bases that match TRBD1. The CDR3 has 14 residues. The germline V gene encodes CDR1 MDHEN and CDR2 SYDVKM. Germline trimming cut 4 bases from V and 3 bases from J; bases unmatched to any gene: 6. CDR3 nucleotides: TGTGCCAGCAGTTCCCAGGACAGGTACTACGAGCAGTACTTC. Translated: CASSSQDRYYEQYF.

The V call is TRBV5-4, the J call TRBJ2-4; D might be TRBD1 or TRBD2, each matching 5 bases. Germline lookup yields CDR1 SGHNT and CDR2 YYREEE (reference sequence). The CDR3 contains 15 residues. The V and J ends lost 5 bases and 4 bases respectively, with 16 bases between them. This CDR3 is CASRATGTQKNIQYF. The CDR3 DNA is TGTGCCAGCAGAGCAACCGGGACGCAGAAAAACATTCAGTACTTC.

The gene calls are TRBV6-5 and TRBJ1-2; D might be TRBD1 (5 bases). The V gene's germline CDR1 is MNHEY and CDR2 SVGAGI. V was cut by 7 bases and J by 11 bases, with 14 bases left in between. The CDR3 runs 11 residues. DNA of the CDR3: TGTGCCAGCAAAAAGCAGGGCCTTTACACCTTC. Protein: CASKKQGLYTF.

The chain couples TRBV18 to TRBJ2-1, with 7 positions matching TRBD1. Trimming took 6 bases from V and 6 from J; bases not matched to a gene: 17. This CDR3 region has 17 residues. Germline assignment: CDR1 KGHSH and CDR2 LQKENI. CDR3 nucleotide sequence: TGTGCCAGCTCCTCACAACTGGCAGGGGGTGGATTCAATGAGCAGTTCTTC. Translation gives CASSSQLAGGGFNEQFF.

The rearrangement uses TRBV19 and TRBJ1-4, with 10 bases fitting TRBD1. With V trimmed by 6 bases and J by 6 bases, 4 bases remained unmatched. This CDR3 is built from 14 residues. The germline V gene encodes CDR1 LNHDA and CDR2 SQIVND (reference sequence). The CDR3 DNA follows: TGTGCCAGTAGCACCGGGACAGGGGATGAAAAACTGTTTTTT. Translating gives CASSTGTGDEKLFF.

The rearrangement uses TRBV19 and TRBJ1-1; D possibly corresponds to TRBD1 (5 bases). There are 15 residues in the CDR3. Germline V lookup: CDR1 LNHDA, CDR2 SQIVND (reference sequence). Between the trimmed V and J ends, which lost 7 bases and 1 base, there was a span of 16 bases. Here the CDR3 reads CASTNQGGGNTEAFF. Written as DNA, the CDR3 is TGTGCCAGTACCAATCAGGGAGGTGGGAACACTGAAGCTTTCTTT.

The chain joins TRBV5-1 to TRBJ1-4; D remains unclear. Germline V lookup: CDR1 SGHRS, CDR2 YFSETQ. This CDR3 region has 14 residues. The V and J ends lost 2 bases and 2 bases respectively, with 7 bases between them. CDR3 sequence (DNA): TGCGCCAGCAGCTTACAAGCCACTAATGAAAAACTGTTTTTT. It encodes CASSLQATNEKLFF.

This sequence joins TRBV12-5 and TRBJ2-2, with 9 bases matching TRBD2. This CDR3 has 15 residues. The V gene's germline CDR1 is LGHNT and CDR2 FRNRAP. V shed 0 bases, J shed 7 bases, and the junction held 3 bases outside the gene matches. CDR3 in DNA: TGTGCTAGTGGTTTGGTTAGCGGGAGTGTCGGGGAGCTGTTTTTT. Its protein is CASGLVSGSVGELFF.